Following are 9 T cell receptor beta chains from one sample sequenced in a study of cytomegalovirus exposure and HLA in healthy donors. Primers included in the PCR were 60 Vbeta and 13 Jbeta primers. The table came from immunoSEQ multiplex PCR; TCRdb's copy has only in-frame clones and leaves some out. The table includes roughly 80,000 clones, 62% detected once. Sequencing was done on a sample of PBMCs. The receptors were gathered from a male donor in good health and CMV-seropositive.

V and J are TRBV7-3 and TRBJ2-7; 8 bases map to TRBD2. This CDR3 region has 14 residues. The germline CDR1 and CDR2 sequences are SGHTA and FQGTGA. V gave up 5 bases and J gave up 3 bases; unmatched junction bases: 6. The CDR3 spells CASSPGGSLYEQYF. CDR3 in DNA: TGTGCCAGCAGCCCGGGGGGGAGTCTCTACGAGCAGTACTTC. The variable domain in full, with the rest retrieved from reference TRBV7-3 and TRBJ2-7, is GAGVSQTPSNKVTEKGKYVELRCDPISGHTALYWYRQSLGQGPEFLIYFQGTGAADDSGLPNDRFFAVRPEGSVSTLKIQRTERGDSAVYLCASSPGGSLYEQYFGPGTRLTVT.

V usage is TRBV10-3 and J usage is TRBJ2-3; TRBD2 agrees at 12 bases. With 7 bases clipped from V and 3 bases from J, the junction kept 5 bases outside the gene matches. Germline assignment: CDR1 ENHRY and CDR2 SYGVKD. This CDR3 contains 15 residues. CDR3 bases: TGTGCCATCACCCCGACTAGCGGGGGTACAGATACGCAGTATTTT. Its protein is CAITPTSGGTDTQYF.

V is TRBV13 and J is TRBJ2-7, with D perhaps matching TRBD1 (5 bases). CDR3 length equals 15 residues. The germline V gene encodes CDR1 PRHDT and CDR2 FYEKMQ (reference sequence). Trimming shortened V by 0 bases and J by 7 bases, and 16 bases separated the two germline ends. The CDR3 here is CASSLGLTPSGEQYF. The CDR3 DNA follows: TGTGCCAGCAGCTTAGGGCTCACCCCTTCAGGGGAGCAGTACTTC.

CDR3 region: CASKTAGNSPLHF. CDR3 DNA sequence: TGTGCCAGTAAAACAGCGGGTAATTCACCCCTCCACTTT. The V gene is TRBV18, the J gene TRBJ1-6; no definite D call. V lost 9 bases and J 6 bases, leaving 12 bases between the germline ends. Germline values: CDR1 KGHSH, CDR2 LQKENI. The CDR3 contains 13 residues.

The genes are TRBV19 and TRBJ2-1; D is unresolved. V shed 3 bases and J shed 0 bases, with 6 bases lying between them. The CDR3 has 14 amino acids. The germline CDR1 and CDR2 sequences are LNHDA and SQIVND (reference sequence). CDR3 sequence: CASSMASSYNEQFF. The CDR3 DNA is TGTGCCAGTAGTATGGCTAGCTCCTACAATGAGCAGTTCTTC.

CDR3: CASSLAGGTGGTGELFF. CDR3 bases: TGCGCCAGCAGCTTGGCCGGTGGGACAGGGGGCACCGGGGAGCTGTTTTTT. V and J are TRBV5-1 and TRBJ2-2; 11 bases line up with TRBD1. This CDR3 contains 17 residues. From germline, CDR1 is SGHRS and CDR2 YFSETQ. V lost 0 bases to trimming and J lost 4 bases; unmatched junction nucleotides: 5. Looking up the rest from reference TRBV5-1 and TRBJ2-2 gives the full variable domain: KAGVTQTPRYLIKTRGQQVTLSCSPISGHRSVSWYQQTPGQGLQFLFEYFSETQRNKGNFPGRFSGRQFSNSRSEMNVSTLELGDSALYLCASSLAGGTGGTGELFFGEGSRLTVL.

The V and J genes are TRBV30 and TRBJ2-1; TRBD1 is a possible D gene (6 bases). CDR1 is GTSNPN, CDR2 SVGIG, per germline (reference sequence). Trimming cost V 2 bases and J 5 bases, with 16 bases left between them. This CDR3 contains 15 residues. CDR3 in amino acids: CAWSLGTGTNNEQFF. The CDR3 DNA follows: TGTGCCTGGAGTTTGGGAACAGGGACCAACAATGAGCAGTTCTTC.

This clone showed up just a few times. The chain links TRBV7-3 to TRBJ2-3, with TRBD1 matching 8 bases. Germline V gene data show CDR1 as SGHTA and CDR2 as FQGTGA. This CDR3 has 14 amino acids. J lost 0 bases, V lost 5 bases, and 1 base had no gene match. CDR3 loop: CASSRTGSTDTQYF. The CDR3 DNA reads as TGTGCCAGCAGCCGGACAGGGAGCACAGATACGCAGTATTTT.

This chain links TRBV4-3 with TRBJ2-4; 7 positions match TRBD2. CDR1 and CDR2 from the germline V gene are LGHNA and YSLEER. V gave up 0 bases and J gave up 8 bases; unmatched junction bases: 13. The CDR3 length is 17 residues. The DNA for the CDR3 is TGCGCCAGCAGCCAAGAAAGTCTAGCGGCCGTCCAAGACATTCAGTACTTC. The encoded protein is CASSQESLAAVQDIQYF.